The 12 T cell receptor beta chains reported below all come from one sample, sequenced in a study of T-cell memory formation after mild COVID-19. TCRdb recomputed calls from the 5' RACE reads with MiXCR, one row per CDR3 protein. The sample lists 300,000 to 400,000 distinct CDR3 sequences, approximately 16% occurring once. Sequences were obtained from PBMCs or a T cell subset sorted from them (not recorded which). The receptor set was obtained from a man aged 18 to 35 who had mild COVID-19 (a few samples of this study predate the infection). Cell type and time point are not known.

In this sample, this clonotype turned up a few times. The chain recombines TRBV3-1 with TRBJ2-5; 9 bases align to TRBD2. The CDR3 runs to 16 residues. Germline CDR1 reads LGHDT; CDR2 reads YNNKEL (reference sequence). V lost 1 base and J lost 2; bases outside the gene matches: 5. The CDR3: CASSQGIAGVQETQYF. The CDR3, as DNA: TGTGCCAGCAGCCAAGGTATAGCGGGGGTACAAGAGACCCAGTACTTC.

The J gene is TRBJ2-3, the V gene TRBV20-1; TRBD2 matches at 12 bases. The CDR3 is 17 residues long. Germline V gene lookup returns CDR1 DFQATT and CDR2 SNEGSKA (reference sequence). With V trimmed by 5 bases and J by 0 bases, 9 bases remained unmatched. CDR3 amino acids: CSARHRLAGESTDTQYF. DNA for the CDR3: TGCAGTGCTCGGCATAGACTAGCGGGGGAGAGCACAGATACGCAGTATTTT.

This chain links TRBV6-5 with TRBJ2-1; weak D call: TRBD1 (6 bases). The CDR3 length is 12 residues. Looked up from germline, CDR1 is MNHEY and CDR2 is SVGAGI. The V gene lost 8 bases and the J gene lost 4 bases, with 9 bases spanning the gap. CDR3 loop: CASRDTYNEQFF. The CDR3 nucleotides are TGTGCCAGCCGGGACACGTACAATGAGCAGTTCTTC.

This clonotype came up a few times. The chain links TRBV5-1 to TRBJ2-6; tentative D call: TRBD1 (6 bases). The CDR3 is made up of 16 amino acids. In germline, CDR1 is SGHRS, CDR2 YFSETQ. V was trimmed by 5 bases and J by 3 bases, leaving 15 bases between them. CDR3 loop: CASSNTGFDGANVLTF. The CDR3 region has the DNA TGCGCCAGCAGTAATACAGGGTTTGATGGGGCCAACGTCCTGACTTTC. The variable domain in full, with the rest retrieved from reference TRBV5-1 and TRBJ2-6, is KAGVTQTPRYLIKTRGQQVTLSCSPISGHRSVSWYQQTPGQGLQFLFEYFSETQRNKGNFPGRFSGRQFSNSRSEMNVSTLELGDSALYLCASSNTGFDGANVLTFGAGSRLTVL.

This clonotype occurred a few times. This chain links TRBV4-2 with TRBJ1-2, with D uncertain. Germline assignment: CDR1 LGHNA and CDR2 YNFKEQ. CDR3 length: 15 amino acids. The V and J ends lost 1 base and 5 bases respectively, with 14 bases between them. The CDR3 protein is CASSQVGQEFYGYTF. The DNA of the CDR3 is TGTGCCAGCAGCCAAGTAGGCCAGGAGTTTTATGGCTACACCTTC.

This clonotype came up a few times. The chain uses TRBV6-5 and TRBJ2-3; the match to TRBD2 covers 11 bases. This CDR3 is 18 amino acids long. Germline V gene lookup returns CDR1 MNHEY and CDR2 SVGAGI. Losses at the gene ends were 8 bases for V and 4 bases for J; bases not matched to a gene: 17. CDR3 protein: CASESGLAGGRGADTQYF. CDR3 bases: TGTGCCAGCGAAAGCGGGCTAGCGGGGGGAAGAGGGGCAGATACGCAGTATTTT.

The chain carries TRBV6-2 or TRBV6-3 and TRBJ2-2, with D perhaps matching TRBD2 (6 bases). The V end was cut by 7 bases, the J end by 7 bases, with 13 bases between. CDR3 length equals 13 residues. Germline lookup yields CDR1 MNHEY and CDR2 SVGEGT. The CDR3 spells CASTPWRDGELFF. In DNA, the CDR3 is TGTGCCAGCACCCCGTGGCGGGACGGGGAGCTGTTTTTT.

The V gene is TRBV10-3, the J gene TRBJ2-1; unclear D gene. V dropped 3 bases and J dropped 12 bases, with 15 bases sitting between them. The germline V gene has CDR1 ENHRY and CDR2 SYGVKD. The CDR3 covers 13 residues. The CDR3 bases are TGTGCCATCAGTGACCCTGGCCGTCTAGGGCAGTTCTTC. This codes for CAISDPGRLGQFF.

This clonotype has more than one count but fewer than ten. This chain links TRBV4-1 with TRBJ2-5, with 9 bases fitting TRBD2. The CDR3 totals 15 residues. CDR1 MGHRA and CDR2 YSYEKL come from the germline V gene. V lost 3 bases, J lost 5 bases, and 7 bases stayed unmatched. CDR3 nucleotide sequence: TGCGCCAGCAGCCAGCGGGCGGGGGGGCTGGAGACCCAGTACTTC. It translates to CASSQRAGGLETQYF.

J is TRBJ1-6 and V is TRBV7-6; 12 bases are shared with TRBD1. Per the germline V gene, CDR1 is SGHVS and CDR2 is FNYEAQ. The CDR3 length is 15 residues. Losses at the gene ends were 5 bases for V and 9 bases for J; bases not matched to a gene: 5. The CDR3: CASSPGTGGISPLHF. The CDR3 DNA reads TGTGCCAGCAGCCCAGGGACAGGGGGCATTTCACCCCTCCACTTT.

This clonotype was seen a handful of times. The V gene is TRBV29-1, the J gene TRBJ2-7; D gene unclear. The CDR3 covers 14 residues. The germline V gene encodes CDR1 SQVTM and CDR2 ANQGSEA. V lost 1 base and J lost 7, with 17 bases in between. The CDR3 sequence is CSVEGMGAIREQYF. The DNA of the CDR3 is TGCAGCGTTGAAGGAATGGGCGCGATCAGGGAGCAGTACTTC.

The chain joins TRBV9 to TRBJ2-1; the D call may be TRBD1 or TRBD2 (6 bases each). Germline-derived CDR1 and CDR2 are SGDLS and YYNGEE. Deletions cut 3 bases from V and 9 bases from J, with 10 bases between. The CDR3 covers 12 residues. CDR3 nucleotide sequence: TGTGCCAGCAGCGCCTCGGGGGCTGAGCAGTTCTTC. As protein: CASSASGAEQFF.